This passage covers 12 T cell receptor beta chains from one sample sequenced in a study of blood T cell repertoires in COVID-19. Profiled with immunoSEQ multiplex PCR; TCRdb holds only in-frame clones, not every one. The table has approximately 230,000 clones, 88% seen once; the top ten hold about 5.9%. The sample consisted of peripheral blood. Receptors originate from a woman in her thirties with COVID-19, enrolled during active disease.

Points on this clone: This clone may be a read error of a much larger clone one base away. V is TRBV7-8 and J is TRBJ1-1; TRBD1 matches 7 bases. V dropped 3 bases and J dropped 3; count of bases not matched to a gene: 1. The germline V gene encodes CDR1 SGHVS and CDR2 FQNEAQ. The CDR3 consists of 13 residues. The CDR3 DNA sequence: TGTGCCAGCAGCTTTACAGGGGACACTGAAGCTTTCTTT. Translating gives CASSFTGDTEAFF.

J is TRBJ1-2 and V is TRBV10-3; no reliable D call. Looked up from germline, CDR1 is ENHRY and CDR2 is SYGVKD. V was cut by 6 bases and J by 2 bases, with 10 bases left in between. The CDR3 sequence is 13 residues long. CDR3 loop: CAISRRANYGYTF. The CDR3 nucleotides read TGTGCCATCAGCCGGAGGGCGAACTATGGCTACACCTTC.

J is TRBJ2-2 and V is TRBV7-9; tentatively, D is TRBD2 (5 bases). With 5 bases removed from V and 4 bases from J, the gap between germline ends came to 17 bases. This CDR3 is 16 amino acids long. Germline CDR1 is SEHNR and CDR2 is FQNEAQ (reference sequence). This chain's CDR3 is CASSPDYPDPTGELFF. In nucleotides, the CDR3 is TGTGCCAGCAGCCCAGACTACCCCGACCCCACCGGGGAGCTGTTTTTT.

This chain joins TRBV5-6 and TRBJ2-7; TRBD1 matches 8 bases. V trimming: 4 bases; J trimming: 6 bases; junction bases outside the gene matches: 3. The germline V gene has CDR1 SGHDT and CDR2 YYEEEE. This CDR3 comprises 12 residues. The CDR3 nucleotides are TGTGCCAGCAGCGTAGGGACAGGCGAGCAGTACGTC. It codes for CASSVGTGEQYV.

The CDR3 nucleotides read TGTGCCAGTAGTAGCCGTCAGAGACAGGGGTCTGGGGCCAACGTCCTGACTTTC. It specifies CASSSRQRQGSGANVLTF. The chain combines TRBV19 with TRBJ2-6; 8 bases fit TRBD1. This CDR3 spans 18 amino acids. Germline values: CDR1 LNHDA, CDR2 SQIVND (reference sequence). V dropped 4 bases and J dropped 1; count of bases not matched to a gene: 9.

V and J are TRBV6-1 and TRBJ2-3; D is possibly TRBD1 (5 bases). V was shortened by 6 bases and J by 3 bases, with 13 bases between the two germline ends. Germline V gene lookup returns CDR1 MNHNS and CDR2 SASEGT. The CDR3 extends over 14 amino acids. The CDR3 DNA is TGTGCCAGCAGCAGACAGCAGAAGACAGATACGCAGTATTTT. It yields the protein CASSRQQKTDTQYF.

The chain recombines TRBV7-2 with TRBJ1-2; 7 positions match TRBD1. Losses at the gene ends were 2 bases for V and 4 bases for J; bases not matched to a gene: 10. There are 16 residues in the CDR3. Germline CDR1 SGHTA, CDR2 FQGNSA. In nucleotides, the CDR3 is TGTGCCAGCAGCTTAACGATCCAGGGGGGATTCTATGGCTACACCTTC. As protein: CASSLTIQGGFYGYTF.

This clone has a single count. The V call is TRBV4-2, the J call TRBJ2-7; D remains unclear. Germline V CDR1 and CDR2: LGHNA, YNFKEQ. This CDR3 comprises 13 residues. V lost 1 base and J lost 5, with 9 bases in between. The CDR3 nucleotides are TGTGCCAGCAGCCAAGGGCTCTTTAACGAGCAGTACTTC. Translated: CASSQGLFNEQYF.

The chain recombines TRBV3-1 (or the pseudogene TRBV3-2) with TRBJ2-6, with no clear D. V was trimmed by 2 bases and J by 2 bases, leaving 10 bases between them. The CDR3 is 16 residues long. Germline CDR1 and CDR2: LGHDT and YNNKEL (reference sequence). The CDR3 loop is CASSQLRVPGANVLTF. The CDR3 nucleotides are TGTGCCAGCAGCCAACTACGCGTACCTGGGGCCAACGTCCTGACTTTC.

The genes are TRBV4-2 and TRBJ2-5; TRBD1 is a possible D gene (5 bases). CDR1 and CDR2 (germline): LGHNA, YNFKEQ. The CDR3 consists of 13 residues. V gave up 6 bases and J gave up 5 bases, with 13 bases separating them. The CDR3 here is CASSLGVGETQYF. The CDR3 coding sequence is TGTGCCAGCAGTCTAGGGGTGGGGGAGACCCAGTACTTC.

The chain recombines TRBV7-9 with TRBJ1-1; 7 bases match TRBD1. There are 16 residues in the CDR3. From germline, CDR1 is SEHNR and CDR2 FQNEAQ (reference sequence). V shed 4 bases, J shed 1 base, and the junction held 9 bases outside the gene matches. In DNA, the CDR3 is TGTGCCAGCAGCTCCCCGACAGGGTTTACGAACACTGAAGCTTTCTTT. Translated: CASSSPTGFTNTEAFF.

The chain recombines TRBV7-2 with TRBJ1-2, with 10 positions matching TRBD1. CDR3 length: 13 amino acids. With V trimmed by 8 bases and J by 6 bases, 6 bases remained unmatched. CDR1 and CDR2 from the germline V gene are SGHTA and FQGNSA. The CDR3, as DNA: TGTGCCAGCCCGGGACAGGGGAAGAATGGCTACACCTTC. Protein product: CASPGQGKNGYTF.